What follows is one TCR beta chain and its context. Its antigen is as yet unknown. These data originate in a study of sequential checkpoint blockade in melanoma. Turning to the study itself: Arm A got nivolumab then ipilimumab; arm B the reverse, 1:1. Both treatment sequences were followed by maintenance nivolumab.

Sequencing was performed with immunoSEQ multiplex PCR; in TCRdb, only in-frame clones are kept and a portion is missing. The sample yields some 10,000 clones, around 28% seen once. Treatment meaning: randomized to nivolumab then ipilimumab (arm A) or the reverse (arm B). Study observations and caveats: T-cell fraction and clonality followed PD-L1 and CD8+ counts, not mutational load.

This TCR came from a human donor with melanoma. The sample consisted of tumor tissue (inferred from file names), taken from a patient given nivolumab and ipilimumab in sequence.

The CDR3 protein is CASSLVGGNHNEQFF. In nucleotides, the CDR3 is TGTGCCAGCAGCTTAGTCGGTGGGAATCACAATGAGCAGTTCTTC. The chain is built from TRBV11-3 and TRBJ2-1; D is uncertain. Per the germline V gene, CDR1 is SGHNT and CDR2 is YENEEA. This CDR3 is built from 15 residues. Trimming shortened V by 1 base and J by 5 bases, and 12 bases separated the two germline ends.